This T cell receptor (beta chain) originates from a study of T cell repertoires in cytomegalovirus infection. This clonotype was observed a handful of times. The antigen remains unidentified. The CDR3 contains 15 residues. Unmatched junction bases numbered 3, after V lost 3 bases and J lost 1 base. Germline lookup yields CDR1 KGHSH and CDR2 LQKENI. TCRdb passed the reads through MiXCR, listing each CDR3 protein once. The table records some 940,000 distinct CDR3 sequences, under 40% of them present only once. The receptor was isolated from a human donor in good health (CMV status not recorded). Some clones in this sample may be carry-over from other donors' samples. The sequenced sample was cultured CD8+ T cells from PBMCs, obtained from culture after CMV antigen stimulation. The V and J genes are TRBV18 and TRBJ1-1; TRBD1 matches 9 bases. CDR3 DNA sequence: TGTGCCAGCTCACCGGACAGGGGAGGGAACACTGAAGCTTTCTTT. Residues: CASSPDRGGNTEAFF.